This is a list of T cell receptor beta chains from one sample in a study of cytomegalovirus exposure and HLA in healthy donors. The repertoire was sequenced with immunoSEQ multiplex PCR; TCRdb's copy has only in-frame clones and lacks some. Among around 120,000 clones listed, around 80% were seen once. The sequencing input was PBMCs. The receptors were gathered from a man between 45 and 60 years old in good health and CMV-seronegative. The CDR3 runs from the conserved cysteine through the conserved F or W. A D gene is named only where the DNA matches it firmly. Not all rows give a size; the values are once, few, many and, for expanded clones, a class.

>TRBV2|TRBJ1-5|few|NA
TGTGCCAGCAGTGAAGGCGGTATGGGGCCCCAGCATTTT
CASSEGGMGPQHF
>TRBV29-1|TRBJ1-1|NA|NA
TGCAGCGTTGTGCAGGGAGCGGGGAACACTGAAGCTTTCTTT
CSVVQGAGNTEAFF
>TRBV18|TRBJ2-4|NA|TRBD1
TGTGCCAGCTCACAGACAGGGGACCAAAACATTCAGTACTTC
CASSQTGDQNIQYF
>TRBV27|TRBJ2-7|NA|TRBD2
TGTGCCAGCAGAGGGACTAGCGGGGTCTACGAGCAGTACTTC
CASRGTSGVYEQYF
>TRBV29-1|TRBJ2-7|NA|TRBD2
TGCAGCGTTGCGACTAGCGGAGTCTACGAGCAGTACTTC
CSVATSGVYEQYF
>TRBV6-5|TRBJ1-1|NA|NA
TGTGCCAGCAGGAATGGGGGGTACGTCGGCACTGAAGCTTTCTTT
CASRNGGYVGTEAFF
>TRBV7-9|TRBJ2-1|once|TRBD2
TGTTCCAGCATGCCGGCGGGGGATGAGCAGTTCTTC
CSSMPAGDEQFF
>TRBV19|TRBJ1-3|few|NA
TGTGCCAGTAGCAACAGGGAATCTGGAAACACCATATATTTT
CASSNRESGNTIYF
>TRBV28|TRBJ2-6|NA|TRBD1
TGTGCCAGCAGAGATCCGGGACAGAGCTCTGGGGCCAACGTCCTGACTTTC
CASRDPGQSSGANVLTF
>TRBV7-7|TRBJ2-2|NA|TRBD2
TGTGCTAGCAGCCTTTTCGCGGGGGAGGGCACCGGGGAGCTGTTTTTT
CASSLFAGEGTGELFF
>TRBV4-1|TRBJ2-1|NA|TRBD2
TGCGCCAGCAGCCAAGTGTTACCAAAACTAGCGGGGCCCCACAATGAGCAGTTCTTC
CASSQVLPKLAGPHNEQFF
>TRBV5-6|TRBJ2-7|NA|NA
TGTGCCAGCACCCCACCGACTAACTCCTACGAGCAGTACTTC
CASTPPTNSYEQYF
>TRBV6-5|TRBJ2-1|NA|TRBD2
TGTGCCAGCAGAACCAAGCGGGGGGGGTACAATGAGCAGTTCTTC
CASRTKRGGYNEQFF
>TRBV7-2|TRBJ2-3|NA|NA
TGTGCCAGCAGCAGTACTAGTAGGAGTACAGATACGCAGTATTTT
CASSSTSRSTDTQYF
>TRBV2|TRBJ2-4|NA|NA
TGTGCCAGCAGCGCACAGGGTTATAAAAACATTCAGTACTTC
CASSAQGYKNIQYF
>TRBV5-1|TRBJ2-3|NA|NA
TGCGCCAGCTTCCCCCCCCCAGGGACAGATACGCAGTATTTT
CASFPPPGTDTQYF
>TRBV6-6|TRBJ1-2|NA|TRBD1
TGTGCCAGTATCGCTGGACAGGTGGAGGGCTATGGCTACACCTTC
CASIAGQVEGYGYTF
>TRBV7-9|TRBJ1-6|once|NA
TGTGCCAGCAGCTCAGGGCCCCTCCACTTT
CASSSGPLHF
>TRBV6-5|TRBJ2-3|NA|NA
TGTGCCAGCACCCGAGGCAGCATCAGCACAGATACGCAGTATTTT
CASTRGSISTDTQYF
>TRBV10-3|TRBJ2-7|NA|NA
TGTGCCATCAGTGAAAATGGGGCCGAGCAGTACTTC
CAISENGAEQYF
>TRBV6-5|TRBJ2-5|NA|TRBD2
TGTGCCAGCAGTTATGGGAGGGGAAAAGAGACCCAGTACTTC
CASSYGRGKETQYF
>TRBV6-5|TRBJ2-7|NA|NA
TGTGCCAGCAGTCGTACAGGACGGACAGAGCAGTACTTC
CASSRTGRTEQYF
>TRBV5-1|TRBJ2-7|NA|NA
TGCGCCAGCAGCCCCCAACAGGGACGGAACTACGAGCAGTACTTC
CASSPQQGRNYEQYF
>TRBV28|TRBJ1-1|NA|NA
TGTGCCAGCAGTCCCCTGAGAACTTTCTTT
CASSPLRTFF
>TRBV2|TRBJ1-2|NA|NA
TGTGCCAGCAGTGGGACAGTCTATGGCTACACCTTC
CASSGTVYGYTF
>TRBV5-4|TRBJ1-6|once|TRBD1
TGTGCCAGCAGCTTGGATGGGACAGGGGTTTCACCCCTCCACTTT
CASSLDGTGVSPLHF
>TRBV29-1|TRBJ2-4|once|TRBD1
TGCAGCGGTGAATCGGGACAGGGATCCAAAAACATTCAGTACTTC
CSGESGQGSKNIQYF
>TRBV28|TRBJ1-4|NA|NA
TGTGCCAGCAGTTATCAGGGAAGTGTAGATTATGAAAAACTGTTTTTT
CASSYQGSVDYEKLFF
>TRBV27|TRBJ2-5|few|NA
TGTGCCAGCAGTTTCCAGGGAAGGGAGACCCAGTACTTC
CASSFQGRETQYF
>TRBV28|TRBJ2-1|NA|NA
TGTGCCAGCAGTTTTTATGTTACGGATGAGCAGTTCTTC
CASSFYVTDEQFF
>TRBV27|TRBJ2-3|NA|TRBD2
TGTGCCAGCAGTCCGTCCGGACTAGCGGGGACAGATACGCAGTATTTT
CASSPSGLAGTDTQYF
>TRBV6-5|TRBJ1-2|few|NA
TGTGCCAGCAGTTACTCAAGGGGCCTGAACTATGGCTACACCTTC
CASSYSRGLNYGYTF
>TRBV7-2|TRBJ1-5|NA|TRBD1
TGTGCCAGCAGCCGGAAGGTCAGGGGGCCGGGAAGCAATCAGCCCCAGCATTTT
CASSRKVRGPGSNQPQHF
>TRBV16|TRBJ2-7|NA|NA
TGTGCCAGCAGCCAGGGGCGGTCCTACGAGCAGTACTTC
CASSQGRSYEQYF
>TRBV18|TRBJ2-3|NA|TRBD1
TGTGCCAGCTCACCAGGACAGGGGGGCACAGATACGCAGTATTTT
CASSPGQGGTDTQYF
>TRBV30|TRBJ1-1|few|NA
TGTGCCTGGAGTGTCGGCGGGGGGAACACTGAAGCTTTCTTT
CAWSVGGGNTEAFF
>TRBV27|TRBJ1-5|NA|NA
TGTGCCAGCAGTCTCAGGGAAAATCAGCCCCAGCATTTT
CASSLRENQPQHF
>TRBV18|TRBJ2-3|NA|TRBD2
TGTGCCAGCTCACCGTGGGCTAGCGGGATCCAGACTAGCACAGATACGCAGTATTTT
CASSPWASGIQTSTDTQYF
>TRBV28|TRBJ1-5|NA|TRBD1
TGTGCCAGCAACCCGGGGACAGGGGGCCTGGCGGGCAATCAGCCCCAGCATTTT
CASNPGTGGLAGNQPQHF
>TRBV30|TRBJ2-3|NA|TRBD1
TGTGCCTGGAGGGGGCAGGGGGCTTTGGATACGCAGTATTTT
CAWRGQGALDTQYF
>TRBV7-3|TRBJ1-1|NA|NA
TGTGCCAGCAGCTTAAGGGGGGGCATGGCTGAAGCTTTCTTT
CASSLRGGMAEAFF
>TRBV4-2|TRBJ2-5|NA|NA
TGTGCCAGCAGCCAACGGACAGACCCACAAGAGACCCAGTACTTC
CASSQRTDPQETQYF
>TRBV2|TRBJ1-5|NA|NA
TGTGCCAGCAGTGAAGCGCGGGGGGAGCCCCAGCATTTT
CASSEARGEPQHF
>TRBV7-6|TRBJ1-5|NA|NA
TGTTCCAGCAGCTCAACAGGGAATAAGAATCAGCCCCAGCATTTT
CSSSSTGNKNQPQHF
>TRBV5-1|TRBJ2-5|NA|NA
TGCGCCAGCAGCTTGGAGGTCTCAGGGGCACTGGAGACCCAGTACTTC
CASSLEVSGALETQYF
>TRBV6-5|TRBJ1-2|NA|NA
TGTGCCAGCAGCCAGGGGAGAGATGGCTACACCTTC
CASSQGRDGYTF
>TRBV19|TRBJ2-3|NA|NA
TGTGCCAGTAGTATCAGTCCAGCGGGTCTGAAGGGAGATACGCAGTATTTT
CASSISPAGLKGDTQYF
>TRBV5-4|TRBJ1-2|NA|NA
TGTGCCAGCAGCCCGCCCCAGGCGTCCGGCTATGGCTACACCTTC
CASSPPQASGYGYTF
>TRBV2|TRBJ1-4|NA|NA
TGTGCCAGCAAAACCGGGACAAGGGAAAAACTGTTTTTT
CASKTGTREKLFF